A selection of T cell receptor beta chains follows, all from one sample in a study of response to subunit inactivated influenza vaccine. Each CDR3 protein is one row after TCRdb ran MiXCR on the RT-PCR reads. The data contain 860,000 or so distinct CDR3 sequences, 21% of them singletons. Here the sequenced sample was PBMCs from blood, taken 5 to 6 days after vaccination. The receptors shown here come from a man aged 45-60 years who received an inactivated influenza vaccine. CDR3s include the opening cysteine and the closing phenylalanine or tryptophan. The order of the fields is V gene, clone size, J gene, D gene, CDR3 protein, CDR3 DNA. A D gene is named only where the DNA matches it firmly. The size field is filled for only some rows; it gives once, few, many or a size class.

TRBV7-2	many	TRBJ1-1	-	CASSLALQKDTEAFF	TGTGCCAGCAGCTTAGCGCTGCAGAAGGACACTGAAGCTTTCTTT
TRBV10-3	few	TRBJ2-7	TRBD2	CAISERGEPSDEQYF	TGTGCCATCAGTGAGCGGGGGGAACCCTCGGACGAGCAGTACTTC
TRBV7-2	few	TRBJ2-7	TRBD2	CASSLDAGGGYEQYF	TGTGCCAGCAGCTTAGATGCGGGGGGCGGGTACGAGCAGTACTTC
TRBV20-1	-	TRBJ1-5	TRBD1	CSARGGTGVFHQPQHF	TGCAGTGCTAGAGGTGGGACAGGGGTTTTTCATCAGCCCCAGCATTTT
TRBV12-3/TRBV12-4	-	TRBJ1-1	-	CASSLIKGLNTEAFF	TGTGCCAGCAGTTTGATTAAGGGCCTGAACACTGAAGCTTTCTTT
TRBV7-2	few	TRBJ2-7	-	CASSLATGTEQYF	TGTGCCAGCAGCTTAGCCACGGGGACCGAGCAGTACTTC
TRBV25-1	few	TRBJ2-7	-	CASSELGYKAQQYF	TGTGCCAGCAGTGAATTAGGGTACAAGGCCCAGCAGTACTTC
TRBV7-9	few	TRBJ2-2	-	CASSPLLGSTGELFF	TGTGCCAGCAGCCCATTACTAGGTAGCACCGGGGAGCTGTTTTTT
TRBV7-2	few	TRBJ2-2	-	CASSLGPGRRELFF	TGTGCCAGCAGCTTAGGTCCGGGAAGACGGGAGCTGTTTTTT
TRBV20-1	-	TRBJ2-2	-	CSARYTHRNTGELFF	TGCAGTGCTAGGTACACCCACCGAAACACCGGGGAGCTGTTTTTT
TRBV20-1	-	TRBJ2-3	-	CSARDLLTLATDTQYF	TGCAGTGCTAGAGATCTGTTGACACTAGCCACAGATACGCAGTATTTT
TRBV6-5	-	TRBJ2-1	-	CASSYYSGASSYNEQFF	TGTGCCAGCAGTTATTACAGCGGTGCCAGCTCCTACAATGAGCAGTTCTTC
TRBV5-1	-	TRBJ2-1	-	CASSSAGAGEQFF	TGCGCCAGCAGCTCCGCCGGGGCGGGTGAGCAGTTCTTC
TRBV12-3/TRBV12-4	many	TRBJ2-7	TRBD1	CASSQDRGTYEQYF	TGTGCCAGCAGCCAAGACAGGGGAACCTACGAGCAGTACTTC
TRBV4-3	-	TRBJ2-7	TRBD1	CASSHEFRTGTYEQYF	TGCGCCAGCAGCCACGAATTTAGGACAGGGACCTACGAGCAGTACTTC
TRBV4-3	few	TRBJ2-7	TRBD1	CASSQDGQGIPYEQYF	TGCGCCAGCAGCCAAGATGGACAGGGGATACCCTACGAGCAGTACTTC
TRBV20-1	-	TRBJ1-1	-	CSAEYMETEAFF	TGCAGTGCCGAGTACATGGAGACTGAAGCTTTCTTT
TRBV29-1	-	TRBJ2-5	-	CSVDLEGGETQYF	TGCAGCGTTGACCTGGAGGGCGGGGAGACCCAGTACTTC
TRBV20-1	many	TRBJ2-7	-	CSASSPSVYEQYF	TGCAGTGCTAGTTCGCCTAGCGTCTACGAGCAGTACTTC
TRBV20-1	-	TRBJ2-7	-	CSVEGVRWEQYF	TGCAGTGTTGAAGGGGTAAGGTGGGAGCAGTACTTC
TRBV7-9	-	TRBJ2-1	-	CASSLAVSEQFF	TGTGCCAGCAGCTTAGCAGTGAGTGAGCAGTTCTTC
TRBV7-2	-	TRBJ2-3	TRBD2	CASTVRVGGSTDTQYF	TGTGCCAGCACCGTAAGGGTGGGGGGGAGCACAGATACGCAGTATTTT
TRBV25-1	few	TRBJ2-7	-	CASSERGGLGEQYF	TGTGCCAGCAGTGAACGAGGGGGATTGGGCGAGCAGTACTTC
TRBV24-1	few	TRBJ1-5	-	CATEGGGNQPQHF	TGTGCCACCGAGGGGGGTGGCAATCAGCCCCAGCATTTT
TRBV5-6	-	TRBJ1-1	TRBD1	CASSMTGSRTEAFF	TGTGCCAGCAGCATGACAGGGAGTCGTACTGAAGCTTTCTTT
TRBV12-3/TRBV12-4	few	TRBJ1-6	TRBD1	CASSFAGQGVSPLHF	TGTGCCAGCAGTTTCGCGGGACAGGGGGTTTCACCCCTCCACTTT
TRBV6-5	-	TRBJ2-1	-	CASSSPILAGGGDNEQFF	TGTGCCAGCAGTTCCCCCATACTAGCTGGCGGCGGGGACAATGAGCAGTTCTTC
TRBV6-2/TRBV6-3	-	TRBJ2-3	TRBD2	CASSLGLAGVTDTQYF	TGTGCCAGCAGTTTGGGACTAGCGGGAGTAACAGATACGCAGTATTTT
TRBV9	once	TRBJ2-5	-	CASSVGDITLVETQYF	TGTGCCAGCAGCGTTGGGGACATTACTTTGGTGGAGACCCAGTACTTC